Below, 9 T cell receptor beta chains from the same sample are listed, as sequenced in a study of T cells after posttransplantation cyclophosphamide listed by TCRdb under 2016. The control cohort was approximately ten patients given myeloablative marrow transplants with methotrexate plus a calcineurin inhibitor, sampled 1 year after transplant. Receptors were amplified or captured by the immunoSEQ multiplex PCR assay. Here the immuneACCESS table is served through TCRdb, limited to in-frame sequences with V and J called. Missing clones are a known gap in these copies; in checked studies unresolved V genes cover under half, and the rest lacks a known reason. The sample table holds under 5,000 clones, of which about 81% were seen once. The ten largest clones capture roughly three fifths of the sample. This specimen consisted of PBMCs, obtained after allogeneic stem cell transplant with calcineurin inhibitor and methotrexate. The source is a female patient in her 50s who received an allogeneic stem cell transplant from an unrelated donor, was CMV-positive, and had acute and chronic GVHD. Some T cells may be donor cells from the graft after a transplant.

This clone was detected only a few times. The V call is TRBV10-3, the J call TRBJ1-5, with D uncertain. Germline V gives CDR1 ENHRY, CDR2 SYGVKD. V dropped 4 bases and J dropped 8 bases, with 9 bases sitting between them. The CDR3 totals 12 residues. CDR3 nucleotide sequence: TGTGCCATCAGTGGCGGGGAGAAGCCCCAGCATTTT. This gives the protein CAISGGEKPQHF.

Note on this clone: A read error may account for a junction end that differs from germline. Other nucleotide sequences from this sample produce the same CDR3. The V call is TRBV11-2, the J call TRBJ2-7; 10 bases match TRBD2. The CDR3 is made up of 15 amino acids. In germline, CDR1 is SGHAT, CDR2 FQNNGV. This chain's CDR3 is CASSLAGGVTYEQYF. The CDR3, as DNA: TGTGCCAGCAGTTTAGCGGGGGGCGTAACCTACGAGCAGTACTTC.

The CDR3 sequence: CASSKRDSPYNEQFF. The CDR3 region has the DNA TGTGCCAGCAGCAAACGGGACAGCCCCTACAATGAGCAGTTCTTC. The chain combines TRBV9 with TRBJ2-1; 7 bases line up with TRBD1. Per germline, CDR1 SGDLS and CDR2 YYNGEE. With V trimmed by 4 bases and J by 2 bases, 6 bases remained unmatched. The CDR3 is 15 amino acids.

This chain joins TRBV5-1 and TRBJ1-2; 7 bases match TRBD1. CDR3 length: 15 residues. The ends lost 3 bases at V and 6 bases at J; junction bases unmatched: 11. The germline gives CDR1 SGHRS, CDR2 YFSETQ. The CDR3 loop is CASSSQPGTAHGYTF. CDR3 in DNA: TGCGCCAGCAGCTCCCAACCCGGGACAGCCCATGGCTACACCTTC.

The genes are TRBV2 and TRBJ2-1; 7 nucleotides line up with TRBD1. There are 15 residues in the CDR3. V lost 4 bases and J lost 8; bases outside the gene matches: 11. The V gene's germline CDR1 is SNHLY and CDR2 FYNNEI. CDR3 nucleotides: TGTGCCAGCAGTGCCGACAGGGCCTCCCGGTATGAGCAGTTCTTC. It specifies CASSADRASRYEQFF.

The V gene is TRBV27, the J gene TRBJ2-1; possible D gene TRBD1, 6 bases. Germline V lookup: CDR1 MNHEY, CDR2 SMNVEV (reference sequence). The germline V and J ends were trimmed by 4 bases and 7 bases, with 20 bases remaining between them. This CDR3 spans 16 amino acids. Here the CDR3 reads CASSSEPRGVGNEQFF. The CDR3 DNA follows: TGTGCCAGCAGTTCCGAGCCCAGGGGAGTTGGGAATGAGCAGTTCTTC.

The J gene is TRBJ1-4, the V gene TRBV5-1; the match to TRBD1 covers 12 bases. With V trimmed by 1 base and J by 8 bases, 3 bases remained unmatched. Germline V CDR1 and CDR2: SGHRS, YFSETQ. CDR3 length: 15 amino acids. CDR3 amino acids: CASSLWGQGAEKLFF. DNA of the CDR3: TGCGCCAGCAGCTTGTGGGGACAGGGGGCCGAAAAACTGTTTTTT.

The gene calls are TRBV6-4 and TRBJ2-3; 7 positions agree with TRBD1. V was clipped by 5 bases and J by 3 bases; unmatched bases: 8. In germline, CDR1 is MRHNA, CDR2 SNTAGT. The CDR3 is made up of 15 amino acids. As DNA, the CDR3 is TGTGCCAGCAGTCGTGAGGGGGCAGGGACAGATACGCAGTATTTT. Its protein product is CASSREGAGTDTQYF.

This clone was picked up one time. The rearrangement joins TRBV4-3 to TRBJ1-2; a weak D match, TRBD1 (5 bases). Germline V gene data show CDR1 as LGHNA and CDR2 as YSLEER. The CDR3 runs to 15 residues. Deletions cut 6 bases from V and 3 bases from J, with 17 bases between. CDR3 coding DNA: TGCGCCAGCAGTCAGACAGCCCAAGGGGACTATGGCTACACCTTC. Protein product: CASSQTAQGDYGYTF.